Shown below are 2 T cell receptor beta chains from a single sample sequenced in a study of naive and memory T cell subsets. Two oligonucleotides, mixed equimolar, formed the beta constant-region primer covering TRBC1 and TRBC2. Each CDR3 protein is one row after TCRdb ran MiXCR on the UMI-ligation and nested PCR reads. The sample lists 120,000 to 150,000 distinct CDR3 sequences, over 15% occurring once. The material sequenced was naive CD4+ T cells from blood. Receptors originate from a human donor in good health.

The chain is built from TRBV30 and TRBJ1-1, with D possibly matching TRBD1 (6 bases). The CDR3 loop spans 10 amino acids. Trimming cost V 5 bases and J 13 bases, with 14 bases left between them. CDR1 and CDR2 from the germline V gene are GTSNPN and SVGIG (reference sequence). The CDR3: CAWSDSTSFF. In DNA, the CDR3 is TGTGCCTGGTCGGACAGTACAAGTTTCTTT.

This clonotype was detected only a few times. The J gene is TRBJ1-3, the V gene TRBV29-1; the match to TRBD1 covers 8 bases. This CDR3 has 14 amino acids. V was pared by 7 bases and J by 2 bases, with 7 bases of the junction left unmatched. Germline V gene data show CDR1 as SQVTM and CDR2 as ANQGSEA. CDR3 in DNA: TGCAGCGCCAGGACAGGGCGTACTGGAAACACCATATATTTT. As protein: CSARTGRTGNTIYF.